This T cell receptor beta chain was captured by sequencing in a study of beta chain features in type 1 diabetes. Regarding the study as a whole: PCR might favor shorter templates, but any such skew would affect patients and controls equally. Across patients, naive, central memory and Treg TCRB repertoires exhibited apparently greater similarity than was observed across healthy donors.

Of the isolated RNA, all was reverse transcribed, and so the sequenced material was expressed TCRB transcripts. Sequencing was performed with immunoSEQ multiplex PCR; in TCRdb, only in-frame clones are kept and a portion is missing. The sample holds some 150,000 clones; 6.9% are singletons and the top ten take about 1.5%. The CDR3 contains 14 residues. The germline CDR1 and CDR2 sequences are GTSNPN and SVGIG (reference sequence). The V segment lost 2 bases and the J segment 2 bases; nucleotides outside the gene matches: 4. This clone was counted between two and nine times. What it binds is not known.

The sequence came from a woman under 40 in good health. The rearrangement links TRBV30 to TRBJ1-2; 8 bases align to TRBD1. Material for sequencing was central memory CD4+ T cells from blood. The CDR3 bases are TGTGCCTGGAGTCCGGGACAGGCGAACTATGGCTACACCTTC. Residues: CAWSPGQANYGYTF.